Listed here are 8 T cell receptor beta chains from one sample, sequenced in a study of cytomegalovirus exposure and HLA in healthy donors. Assay: immunoSEQ multiplex PCR; the TCRdb copy retains only in-frame clones and omits some. The sample has 120,000 or so clones, approximately 89% seen once. Source material: PBMCs. The receptors shown here come from a woman aged 18-29 years in good health and CMV-seronegative.

CDR3 protein: CSVVSRQGDGYTF. The CDR3, as DNA: TGCAGCGTTGTAAGTCGACAGGGGGATGGCTACACCTTC. The chain is built from TRBV29-1 and TRBJ1-2; 9 nucleotides line up with TRBD1. J gave up 6 bases and V 4 bases, and 6 bases lay outside the gene matches. CDR1 and CDR2 (germline): SQVTM, ANQGSEA. This CDR3 contains 13 residues.

V usage is TRBV28 and J usage is TRBJ1-5; D gene ambiguous. The CDR3 is 12 amino acids. V shed 6 bases and J shed 10 bases, with 13 bases lying between them. The germline V gene encodes CDR1 MDHEN and CDR2 SYDVKM. The CDR3: CASRRDSSPQHF. The CDR3 nucleotides read TGTGCCAGCAGGCGGGATTCCAGCCCCCAGCATTTT.

The chain joins TRBV10-2 to TRBJ1-2, with TRBD1 matching over 9 bases. Germline V gives CDR1 WSHSY, CDR2 SAAADI. The CDR3 contains 16 residues. V gave up 3 bases and J gave up 8 bases; unmatched junction bases: 13. The CDR3 nucleotides are TGCGCCAGCAGTGAAGCCGGGACAGGGAGAATTGGGGGCTACACCTTC. Residues: CASSEAGTGRIGGYTF.

The chain links TRBV9 to TRBJ2-5; 10 nucleotides align to TRBD2. Germline CDR1 and CDR2: SGDLS and YYNGEE. Trimming took 2 bases from V and 4 from J; bases not matched to a gene: 5. This CDR3 has 15 amino acids. In nucleotides, the CDR3 is TGTGCCAGCAGCGTCAGCGGGAGGGCCTCAGAGACCCAGTACTTC. Its translation is CASSVSGRASETQYF.

Worth noting for this clone: Other DNA sequences in this sample translate to the same CDR3. The rearrangement links TRBV6-5 to TRBJ1-5; 9 bases match TRBD1. The CDR3 has 15 residues. V lost 0 bases and J lost 7; bases outside the gene matches: 4. The germline CDR1 and CDR2 sequences are MNHEY and SVGAGI. In DNA, the CDR3 is TGTGCCAGCAGTTACTCACGGACAGGGGAACAGCCCCAGCATTTT. Amino acids: CASSYSRTGEQPQHF.

This clone was seen once. The J gene is TRBJ2-3, the V gene TRBV27; D is perhaps TRBD1 (5 bases). V was shortened by 0 bases and J by 5 bases, with 18 bases between the two germline ends. The length of the CDR3 is 17 residues. CDR1 is MNHEY and CDR2 is SMNVEV in the germline V gene (reference sequence). The CDR3 protein is CASSLSAGHARGDTQYF. In DNA form, the CDR3 reads TGTGCCAGCAGTTTATCGGCAGGGCACGCGCGAGGAGATACGCAGTATTTT.

The chain links TRBV5-1 to TRBJ1-2; TRBD1 matches at 8 bases. J lost 5 bases, V lost 4 bases, and 7 bases had no gene match. The CDR3 is 14 residues long. CDR1 is SGHRS and CDR2 is YFSETQ in the germline V gene. DNA for the CDR3: TGCGCCAGCAGCGTCCCAGGGGGCGCATATGGCTACACCTTC. As protein: CASSVPGGAYGYTF.

This chain links TRBV4-2 with TRBJ2-2; 8 nucleotides agree with TRBD2. The germline gives CDR1 LGHNA, CDR2 YNFKEQ. CDR3 length: 16 residues. The junction had 5 bases not matched to a gene; V was cut back by 1 base and J by 4 bases. This CDR3 reads CASSQGPLAGTGELFF. DNA for the CDR3: TGTGCCAGCAGCCAAGGCCCCCTAGCGGGCACCGGGGAGCTGTTTTTT.